This T cell receptor beta chain is drawn from a study of CD8+ T cells in alopecia areata. Concerning this clone itself: Its antigen is not identified.

V dropped 4 bases and J dropped 6; count of bases not matched to a gene: 5. Germline V gene sequence: CDR1 SQVTM, CDR2 ANQGSEA. This CDR3 is 12 amino acids long. Treatment denoted: oral pan-JAK inhibitor, 5-10 mg twice daily. Extraction of RNA preceded its reverse transcription into cDNA, which served as the sequencing template. TCRdb's table, derived via immunoSEQ multiplex PCR, lists solely in-frame clones and lacks some. This sample has about 250,000 clones, with approximately 60% found just once. Overall study findings and caveats: Sharing of TCR sequences between patients (possibly for HLA-related reasons) was less clear than in mice. The study found higher clonality in lesional than normal scalp, especially in alopecia totalis/universalis.

This receptor was obtained from a human donor with alopecia areata. The specimen comprised CD4+ T cells sorted from blood, sampled at approximately week 52, from a patient treated with tofacitinib. The rearrangement links TRBV29-1 to TRBJ1-1; 7 bases align to TRBD1. The CDR3 loop reads CSVGYRGAEAFF. DNA of the CDR3: TGCAGCGTTGGCTACAGGGGCGCTGAAGCTTTCTTT.